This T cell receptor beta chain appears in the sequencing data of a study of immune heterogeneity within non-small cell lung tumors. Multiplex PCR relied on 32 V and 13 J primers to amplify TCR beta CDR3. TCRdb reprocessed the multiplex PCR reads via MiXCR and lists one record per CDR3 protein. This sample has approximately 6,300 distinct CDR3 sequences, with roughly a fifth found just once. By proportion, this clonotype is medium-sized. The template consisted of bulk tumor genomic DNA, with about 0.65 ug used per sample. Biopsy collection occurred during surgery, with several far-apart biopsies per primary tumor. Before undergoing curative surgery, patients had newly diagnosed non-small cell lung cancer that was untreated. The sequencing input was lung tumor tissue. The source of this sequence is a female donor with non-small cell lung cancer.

The CDR3 sequence: CASSDSGQHSYEQYF. The CDR3, as DNA: TGTGCCAGCAGTGATTCGGGCCAGCATTCCTACGAGCAGTACTTC. The chain combines TRBV2 with TRBJ2-7; no clear D gene. Germline assignment: CDR1 SNHLY and CDR2 FYNNEI. The CDR3 covers 15 residues. Trimming took 3 bases from V and 1 from J, leaving 13 bases between them.